The next 25 T cell receptor beta chains were all read from a single sample in a study of molecular identifiers for immune sequencing clone quantification. TCRdb re-called the PCR reads through MiXCR, storing one row per CDR3 protein. Among about 640,000 distinct CDR3 sequences listed, about 20% were seen once. Sequencing used naive CD8+ T cells from blood, with Jurkat cell RNA spiked in. The subset is: FACS-sorted CD8+CD4-CCR7+CD45RA+ naive T cells. These receptors came from a human donor in good health. Some libraries in this study had Jurkat cell RNA spiked in.

This clonotype was observed at least ten times. V and J are TRBV9 and TRBJ2-3, with 9 bases lining up with TRBD2. This CDR3 spans 16 amino acids. J was trimmed by 5 bases and V by 0 bases; bases with no gene match: 7. Looked up from germline, CDR1 is SGDLS and CDR2 is YYNGEE. In DNA form, the CDR3 reads TGTGCCAGCAGCGTAGCCGGCGGGAGGGCCGGAGATACGCAGTATTTT. Protein product: CASSVAGGRAGDTQYF.

A word on this clonotype: Possible read error: a much larger clone is one base away. The J gene is TRBJ1-1, the V gene TRBV6-5; TRBD1 matches 7 bases. Germline CDR1 and CDR2: MNHEY and SVGAGI. There are 12 residues in the CDR3. The CDR3 DNA reads TGTGCCACCAGGGGGTCGGGAACTGAAGCTTCCTTT. Translated, it gives CATRGSGTEASF.

This clonotype was picked up one time. The chain carries TRBV6-5 and TRBJ2-1; 9 bases align to TRBD1. The CDR3 length is 19 residues. Germline V gene data show CDR1 as MNHEY and CDR2 as SVGAGI. Trimming removed 5 bases from V and 7 bases from J; junction bases left unmatched: 21. CDR3 DNA: TGTGCCAGCAGTGAGCGCGGGACAGGGCTTCTTCTTGCGTGGAATGAGCAGTTCTTC. Its protein product is CASSERGTGLLLAWNEQFF.

Ten or more counts support this clonotype. V and J are TRBV12-3 or TRBV12-4 and TRBJ2-5; 7 nucleotides line up with TRBD2. The CDR3 is 14 amino acids. V lost 3 bases, J lost 1 base, and 2 bases stayed unmatched. As DNA, the CDR3 is TGTGCCAGCAGTTTGGCGGGAGCCCAAGAGACCCAGTACTTC. This sequence encodes CASSLAGAQETQYF.

There are many counts of this clonotype. In nucleotides, the CDR3 is TGTGCCAGCGGGACTAGCGGGATTTTCACCGGGGAGCTGTTTTTT. Its translation is CASGTSGIFTGELFF. The chain joins TRBV7-2 to TRBJ2-2; 13 positions match TRBD2. CDR3 size: 15 residues. Germline V lookup: CDR1 SGHTA, CDR2 FQGNSA. Trimming took 8 bases from V and 4 from J; bases not matched to a gene: 4.

The table lists this clonotype with many counts. The chain carries TRBV15 and TRBJ2-3, with D hard to call. V dropped 1 base and J dropped 1 base, with 12 bases sitting between them. Germline values: CDR1 LNHNV, CDR2 YYDKDF (reference sequence). This CDR3 has 16 residues. The CDR3, as DNA: TGTGCCACCAGCAGAGGGGGTCTACCCGGCACAGATACGCAGTATTTT. This translates into CATSRGGLPGTDTQYF.

This clonotype was detected ten times or more. The chain combines TRBV7-6 with TRBJ2-3; D uncertain. The V and J ends lost 1 base and 6 bases respectively, with 11 bases between them. CDR1 is SGHVS, CDR2 FNYEAQ, per germline. This CDR3 contains 14 residues. The CDR3 protein is CASSLGTFGDTQYF. The CDR3 region has the DNA TGTGCCAGCAGCTTAGGAACTTTTGGGGATACGCAGTATTTT.

This chain uses TRBV20-1 with TRBJ2-4; D remains unclear. The germline V gene encodes CDR1 DFQATT and CDR2 SNEGSKA (reference sequence). With 1 base removed from V and 1 base from J, the gap between germline ends came to 17 bases. This CDR3 comprises 17 residues. CDR3: CSARGTTGPAAKNIQYF. The CDR3 coding sequence is TGCAGTGCTAGAGGAACGACTGGGCCTGCGGCCAAAAACATTCAGTACTTC.

The table lists this clonotype with a count of one. Sequence at one end of the junction differs from germline and may be a read error. The chain combines TRBV27 with TRBJ2-7; D gene unclear. Germline loops: CDR1 MNHEY, CDR2 SMNVEV (reference sequence). This CDR3 region has 11 residues. The CDR3 reads CGSSFMAEQYF. The CDR3 DNA follows: TGTGGCAGCAGTTTTATGGCTGAGCAGTACTTC.

This clonotype was seen many times. The J gene is TRBJ2-7, the V gene TRBV20-1; tentatively, D is TRBD2 (5 bases). In germline, CDR1 is DFQATT, CDR2 SNEGSKA (reference sequence). CDR3 length: 12 amino acids. V was cut by 5 bases and J by 3 bases, with 11 bases left in between. This CDR3 reads CSAGYGVYEQYF. CDR3 DNA sequence: TGCAGTGCTGGTTACGGGGTCTACGAGCAGTACTTC.

This clonotype was seen ten or more times. The chain links TRBV29-1 to TRBJ1-1; D remains unclear. This CDR3 is 10 amino acids long. CDR1 and CDR2 from the germline V gene are SQVTM and ANQGSEA. Trimming left V 0 bases short and J 8 bases short, with 4 bases between. The CDR3 DNA sequence: TGCAGCGTTGAAGATGGAGAAGCTTTCTTT. Protein: CSVEDGEAFF.

This clonotype was seen many times. This chain links TRBV7-9 with TRBJ2-7, with D possibly matching TRBD2 (5 bases). Trimming pared 4 bases from V and 0 bases from J, leaving 13 bases between. This CDR3 has 15 amino acids. CDR1 SEHNR and CDR2 FQNEAQ come from the germline V gene (reference sequence). The CDR3 reads CASSSGGAYSYEQYF. The CDR3 nucleotides read TGTGCCAGCAGCTCAGGAGGAGCGTACTCCTACGAGCAGTACTTC.

Turning to this clonotype: A single base separates this from a much larger clone, so it may be a read error. Without the conserved terminal phenylalanine or tryptophan, this CDR3 likely stems from a read error. The V and J genes are TRBV6-5 and TRBJ2-1; 11 bases map to TRBD2. CDR3 length: 16 residues. Germline V gives CDR1 MNHEY, CDR2 SVGAGI. V shed 4 bases, J shed 4 bases, and the junction held 6 bases outside the gene matches. DNA for the CDR3: TGTGCCAGCAGTTCAGCAGGGACTAGCGGATACAATGAGCAGTTCTAC. Translated: CASSSAGTSGYNEQFY.

J is TRBJ2-7 and V is TRBV4-3; weak D call: TRBD1 (6 bases). Germline V gene lookup returns CDR1 LGHNA and CDR2 YSLEER. CDR3 length equals 16 residues. V was shortened by 3 bases and J by 3 bases, with 18 bases between the two germline ends. The CDR3 here is CASSQDLQGYVYEQYF. CDR3 nucleotides: TGCGCCAGCAGCCAGGACTTACAGGGCTACGTCTACGAGCAGTACTTC.

The sample holds a few counts of this clonotype. The gene calls are TRBV19 and TRBJ2-2; D remains ambiguous. Trimming shortened V by 6 bases and J by 7 bases, and 15 bases separated the two germline ends. The CDR3 contains 14 residues. The V gene's germline CDR1 is LNHDA and CDR2 SQIVND (reference sequence). Here the CDR3 reads CASSPLGFDGELFF. CDR3 DNA: TGTGCCAGTAGCCCACTCGGGTTTGACGGGGAGCTGTTTTTT.

Note on this clonotype: This may stem from a read error, because a much larger clone lies one nucleotide away. This chain joins TRBV9 and TRBJ1-1; possible D gene TRBD1, 6 bases. This CDR3 spans 14 amino acids. Germline CDR1 is SGDLS and CDR2 is YYNGEE. V was cut by 7 bases and J by 4 bases, with 17 bases left in between. The DNA for the CDR3 is TGTGCCAGCCGCCCACAGGGAGATAGCACTGAAGCTTTCTTT. Its protein product is CASRPQGDSTEAFF.

Concerning this clonotype: Mismatch with germline at one junction end may stem from a read error. The rearrangement links TRBV9 to TRBJ1-1, with D perhaps matching TRBD1 (5 bases). CDR3 size: 13 residues. Germline V lookup: CDR1 SGDLS, CDR2 YYNGEE. The CDR3 DNA follows: TGTGCCAGCAGCGTAGGGGGCGCGACTGAAGCTTCCTTT. Amino acids: CASSVGGATEASF. Full variable domain (missing parts from reference TRBV9 and TRBJ1-1): DSGVTQTPKHLITATGQRVTLRCSPRSGDLSVYWYQQSLDQGLQFLIQYYNGEERAKGNILERFSAQQFPDLHSELNLSSLELGDSALYFCASSVGGATEASFGQGTRLTVV.

This clonotype has at least ten counts. The chain uses TRBV6-1 and TRBJ2-3, with TRBD2 identical over 10 bases. The V segment lost 0 bases and the J segment 0 bases; nucleotides outside the gene matches: 6. Per germline, CDR1 MNHNS and CDR2 SASEGT. CDR3 length: 18 amino acids. The DNA of the CDR3 is TGTGCCAGCAGTGAAGCGGTTACTAGCGGGATTAGCACAGATACGCAGTATTTT. This sequence encodes CASSEAVTSGISTDTQYF.

CDR3 region: CASSPVGAPFYEQYF. CDR3 coding DNA: TGTGCCAGCAGTCCCGTGGGGGCGCCCTTCTACGAGCAGTACTTC. The chain couples TRBV6-2 or TRBV6-3 to TRBJ2-7, with D perhaps TRBD1 (6 bases). Germline loops: CDR1 MNHEY, CDR2 SVGEGT. The V end was cut by 5 bases, the J end by 3 bases, with 17 bases between. The CDR3 extends over 15 amino acids.

This clonotype was picked up a small number of times. This chain links TRBV30 with TRBJ2-7; TRBD1 matches 9 bases. This CDR3 spans 14 amino acids. V was pared by 6 bases and J by 5 bases, with 11 bases of the junction left unmatched. CDR1 GTSNPN and CDR2 SVGIG come from the germline V gene (reference sequence). The CDR3 reads CACLFGTGLNEQYF. Written as DNA, the CDR3 is TGTGCCTGCTTATTCGGGACAGGGTTGAACGAGCAGTACTTC. The entire variable domain, with the rest obtained from reference TRBV30 and TRBJ2-7, is as follows: SQTIHQWPATLVQPVGSPLSLECTVEGTSNPNLYWYRQAAGRGLQLLFYSVGIGQISSEVPQNLSASRPQDRQFILSSKKLLLSDSGFYLCACLFGTGLNEQYFGPGTRLTVT.

This clonotype was observed at least ten times. The genes are TRBV7-6 and TRBJ2-5; TRBD1 aligns across 7 bases. This CDR3 has 14 amino acids. Germline V lookup: CDR1 SGHVS, CDR2 FNYEAQ. The junction had 3 bases not matched to a gene; V was cut back by 1 base and J by 4 bases. The CDR3 reads CASSLGAGGETQYF. The DNA of the CDR3 is TGTGCCAGCAGCTTAGGGGCAGGGGGAGAGACCCAGTACTTC.

This clonotype occurred a few times. This chain uses TRBV10-3 with TRBJ2-5; 12 positions agree with TRBD2. The CDR3 length is 15 residues. Per the germline V gene, CDR1 is ENHRY and CDR2 is SYGVKD. V lost 4 bases, J lost 7 bases, and 7 bases stayed unmatched. CDR3 amino acids: CAISALAGGGGTQYF. CDR3 DNA sequence: TGTGCCATCAGTGCCCTAGCGGGAGGGGGTGGGACCCAGTACTTC.

This clonotype was found many times. The chain has TRBV3-1 and TRBJ2-3, with a weak D call TRBD2 (5 bases). With 6 bases removed from V and 7 bases from J, the gap between germline ends came to 14 bases. CDR3 length equals 13 residues. CDR1 is LGHDT and CDR2 is YNNKEL in the germline V gene (reference sequence). The CDR3 DNA follows: TGTGCCAGCAGTCCCTACCCTAGCAATACGCAGTATTTT. Encoded protein: CASSPYPSNTQYF.

Notes on this clonotype: This may come from a read error, since a much larger clone is one base off. The rearrangement joins TRBV30 to TRBJ2-3; D possibly corresponds to TRBD1 (7 bases). Germline assignment: CDR1 GTSNPN and CDR2 SVGIG (reference sequence). The CDR3 consists of 13 residues. CDR3 coding DNA: TGTGCCTGGAGTTTCGGAGGGACAGATAGGCAGTATTTT. Its translation is CAWSFGGTDRQYF.

This clonotype was counted ten times or more. J is TRBJ2-3 and V is TRBV5-1; TRBD1 agrees at 9 bases. Germline assignment: CDR1 SGHRS and CDR2 YFSETQ. CDR3 length equals 16 residues. The ends lost 4 bases at V and 0 bases at J; junction bases unmatched: 6. The CDR3 reads CASSGDRASSTDTQYF. The CDR3 nucleotides read TGCGCCAGCAGCGGGGACAGGGCCTCTAGCACAGATACGCAGTATTTT.